The 5 T cell receptor beta chains listed next were all sequenced from one sample in a study of cytomegalovirus exposure and HLA in healthy donors. The PCR was carried out with 60 Vbeta primers and 13 Jbeta primers. Sequenced by immunoSEQ multiplex PCR; TCRdb stores in-frame clones only, minus some. The sample shows tens of thousands of clones, around two thirds of them seen only once. Sequencing was carried out using PBMCs. All receptors come from a human donor in good health.

The chain links TRBV19 to TRBJ1-1; possibly TRBD1 for D (5 bases). CDR1 and CDR2 (germline): LNHDA, SQIVND (reference sequence). V lost 6 bases and J lost 3, with 17 bases in between. The CDR3 is made up of 15 amino acids. CDR3 coding DNA: TGTGCCAGTAGCGCGCCAGGGAAGAGCGACACTGAAGCTTTCTTT. As protein: CASSAPGKSDTEAFF.

V usage is TRBV7-9 and J usage is TRBJ1-2; perhaps TRBD1 as D (6 bases). The CDR3 consists of 15 residues. V was clipped by 0 bases and J by 2 bases, with 10 bases between them. CDR1 is SEHNR, CDR2 FQNEAQ, per germline (reference sequence). The CDR3 nucleotides read TGTGCCAGCAGCTTAGCGGAACAGGGAAACTATGGCTACACCTTC. It translates to CASSLAEQGNYGYTF.

V usage is TRBV29-1 and J usage is TRBJ2-2; D is unclear. The CDR3 contains 14 residues. Per germline, CDR1 SQVTM and CDR2 ANQGSEA. The V end was cut by 3 bases, the J end by 2 bases, with 10 bases between. CDR3 in amino acids: CSVESERNTGELFF. The CDR3 DNA follows: TGCAGCGTTGAGTCGGAGCGAAACACCGGGGAGCTGTTTTTT.

This chain uses TRBV7-9 with TRBJ2-3; TRBD1 aligns across 11 bases. Losses at the gene ends were 0 bases for V and 3 bases for J; bases not matched to a gene: 2. This CDR3 has 16 residues. From germline, CDR1 is SEHNR and CDR2 FQNEAQ (reference sequence). Written as DNA, the CDR3 is TGTGCCAGCAGCTTAGCCGGGACAGGGGGTACAGATACGCAGTATTTT. Translating it yields CASSLAGTGGTDTQYF. The complete variable domain, with remaining parts taken from reference TRBV7-9 and TRBJ2-3, reads DTGVSQNPRHKITKRGQNVTFRCDPISEHNRLYWYRQTLGQGPEFLTYFQNEAQLEKSRLLSDRFSAERPKGSFSTLEIQRTEQGDSAMYLCASSLAGTGGTDTQYFGPGTRLTVL.

This clone turned up a few times. The gene calls are TRBV7-9 and TRBJ1-2; 10 nucleotides match TRBD1. V lost 5 bases to trimming and J lost 6 bases; unmatched junction nucleotides: 9. The CDR3 has 15 residues. Looked up from germline, CDR1 is SEHNR and CDR2 is FQNEAQ (reference sequence). The CDR3 DNA reads as TGTGCCAGCAGCCCCTGGCCAGGACAGGGGGATGGCTACACCTTC. Its translation: CASSPWPGQGDGYTF.